The present entry profiles one T cell receptor beta chain with its context. The target of this receptor is not known. Base qualities are not provided; no much larger clone lies one nucleotide away. The data stem from a study of blood T cell repertoires in COVID-19 (dated by TCRdb to 2018 to 2020). Concerning the study at large: Collaborator samples came from the United States, Italy and Spain and covered acute and convalescent phases of COVID-19. Samples came from the ongoing ImmuneRACE study (first 160 participants) plus 1,254 subjects from 6 global collaborators. A freely available public database, intended as a resource for researchers studying the immune response to SARS-CoV-2, is where the repertoires were released. A de-identified subject ID, COVID-19 status, age in years and sex were almost always included in the sample metadata. The dataset comprised deeply sampled blood TCRbeta repertoires from subjects exposed to, actively infected with, or recovered from COVID-19. The prospective study material was composed of cDNA or gDNA derived from T cells, B-cell-depleted T cells, or PBMCs. Where available, HLA class I and class II types were obtained from metadata supplied by the sample provider rather than from assay-based typing. General study outcomes and caveats: How much clinical and demographic metadata was included differed by source and by participant, and the metadata was provided uncurated.

TCRbeta CDR3 regions were amplified from genomic DNA by means of the immunoSEQ Assay, a bias-controlled multiplex PCR. Regarding the original processing steps: The number of nucleated cells in each sample was estimated from the amplification of reference gene primers within the assay. To quantify the absolute abundance of each unique TCRbeta CDR3 rearrangement, sequence reads were collapsed and filtered. Productive Simpson clonality was computed per sample as the square root of Simpson's diversity index over productive rearrangements. TCRdb provides this immuneACCESS table in a form limited to in-frame rearrangements. Some clones are lacking; in checked studies, under half of them reflect an unresolved V gene, and why the rest are absent is not known. The DNA gave D and trimming, while V, J and clone size come from that table. Recorded for this sample are around 80,000 clones; 80% to 90% of them occurred a single time. Of the sample, less than 0.65% is held by the ten largest clones.

Collaborating institutions collected whole blood in K2EDTA tubes following their own protocols. Collaborator samples were shipped for TCRbeta analysis as frozen whole blood, isolated PBMCs, or DNA extracted from either sample type. The CDR3 measures 13 amino acids from cysteine to phenylalanine. Solely the CDR3 DNA is kept, with 39 bases framed from the first base. Via the germline V gene, CDR1 is ENHRY and CDR2 SYGVKD. Trimming removed 6 bases from V and 4 bases from J, leaving 12 bases between the germline ends. Recombination linked TRBV10-3 to TRBJ2-5; matching of 6 bases hints at TRBD1 as the D gene. The clonotype comes from a man aged 60-69 years with acute or convalescent COVID-19. The specimen was peripheral blood. The sequenced DNA is TGTGCCATCAGAGGTGAAGGGGGAGAGACCCAGTACTTC. Translation gives CAIRGEGGETQYF.